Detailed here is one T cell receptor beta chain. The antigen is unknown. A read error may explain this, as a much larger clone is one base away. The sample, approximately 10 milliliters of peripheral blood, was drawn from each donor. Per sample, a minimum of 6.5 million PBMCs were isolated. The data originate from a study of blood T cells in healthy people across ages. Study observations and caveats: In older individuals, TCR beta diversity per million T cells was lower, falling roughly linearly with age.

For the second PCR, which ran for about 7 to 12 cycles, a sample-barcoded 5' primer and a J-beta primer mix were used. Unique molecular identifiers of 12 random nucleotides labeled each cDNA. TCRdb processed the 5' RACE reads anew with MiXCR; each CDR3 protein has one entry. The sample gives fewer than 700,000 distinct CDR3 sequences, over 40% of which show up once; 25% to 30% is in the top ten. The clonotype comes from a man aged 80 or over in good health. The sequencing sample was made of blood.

The CDR3, as DNA: TGTGCCAGCAGCTTAGAGGCCGTGATAAACGTTCAGTACTTC. Protein sequence: CASSLEAVINVQYF. The chain uses TRBV7-2 and TRBJ2-4; D ambiguous. Germline V gene data show CDR1 as SGHTA and CDR2 as FQGNSA. The CDR3 consists of 14 residues.